Listed below are T cell receptor beta chains from one sample, sequenced in a study of cytomegalovirus exposure and HLA in healthy donors. Produced via immunoSEQ multiplex PCR; TCRdb's table is partial and in-frame only. Among 120,000 to 150,000 clones listed, about 75% were seen once. Sequenced sample: PBMCs. Every receptor here comes from a man aged 55 to 69 in good health and CMV-seronegative. CDR3s include the opening cysteine and the closing phenylalanine or tryptophan. The D gene is left open where the match is weak. Some rows mark clone size as missing; the rest say once, few, many or name a class of expanded clone.

V gene,J gene,clone size,D gene,CDR3 protein,CDR3 DNA
TRBV28,TRBJ2-5,NA,NA,CASSNPGKETQYF,TGTGCCAGCTCCAACCCGGGGAAAGAGACCCAGTACTTC
TRBV11-1,TRBJ2-7,NA,TRBD1,CASSQRADRGQSYEQYF,TGTGCCAGCAGCCAACGTGCTGACAGGGGGCAGTCCTACGAGCAGTACTTC
TRBV27,TRBJ2-1,NA,TRBD2,CASSLKPGLAGGLGNEQFF,TGTGCCAGCAGTTTAAAACCGGGACTAGCGGGAGGGCTTGGCAATGAGCAGTTCTTC
TRBV5-8,TRBJ2-6,NA,NA,CASSPTRSAGANVLTF,TGTGCCAGCAGCCCGACTAGGTCGGCTGGGGCCAACGTCCTGACTTTC
TRBV30,TRBJ2-1,NA,TRBD2,CAWSVLAGAEQFF,TGTGCCTGGAGTGTACTAGCGGGGGCTGAGCAGTTCTTC
TRBV27,TRBJ2-7,NA,TRBD2,CASSRLALAGSSYEQYF,TGTGCCAGCAGTCGCCTAGCTCTAGCGGGAAGCTCCTACGAGCAGTACTTC
TRBV19,TRBJ1-1,NA,NA,CASSIGGNTEAFF,TGTGCCAGTAGTATCGGAGGGAACACTGAAGCTTTCTTT
TRBV6-1,TRBJ2-7,once,NA,CASSGSGPSEQYF,TGTGCCAGCAGCGGAAGCGGCCCCTCAGAGCAGTACTTC
TRBV7-3,TRBJ1-1,NA,TRBD1,CASSQDRADTEAFF,TGTGCCAGCAGCCAGGACAGGGCGGACACTGAAGCTTTCTTT
TRBV9,TRBJ2-2,NA,TRBD1,CASSVGMTGLLTGELFF,TGTGCCAGCAGCGTGGGTATGACAGGGCTTTTGACCGGGGAGCTGTTTTTT
TRBV5-1,TRBJ2-2,NA,NA,CASSPTDTKNGELFF,TGCGCCAGCAGCCCAACTGACACGAAAAACGGGGAGCTGTTTTTT